The entry below describes one T cell receptor beta chain. This sample is part of a study of Ad26.COV2.S vaccination and SARS-CoV-2 variants. This table comes from immunoSEQ multiplex PCR, and its TCRdb copy is limited to in-frame clones, with some not included. The table includes 200,000 to 250,000 clones, 85% to 90% detected once. The CDR3 is 15 residues long. V was clipped by 1 base and J by 0 bases, with 7 bases between them. CDR1 and CDR2 from the germline V gene are SGHAT and FQNNGV. The treatment denotes: roughly 18 received Ad26.COV2.S at low or high dose, single or two shots; 5 received placebo; per-sample allocation not given. After the first vaccine or placebo injection, samples were drawn on day 63. In Boston, the donor was an adult between 18-55 years of age.

The chain joins TRBV11-2 to TRBJ1-3; D ambiguous. Sequenced material: peripheral blood, taken in a trial of Ad26.COV2.S vaccine versus placebo. The origin of this receptor is a person between 18 and 60 years old who received the Ad26.COV2.S COVID-19 vaccine or a placebo. The CDR3 here is CASSLGSVSGNTIYF. The DNA of the CDR3 is TGTGCCAGCAGCTTAGGTTCGGTCTCTGGAAACACCATATATTTT.